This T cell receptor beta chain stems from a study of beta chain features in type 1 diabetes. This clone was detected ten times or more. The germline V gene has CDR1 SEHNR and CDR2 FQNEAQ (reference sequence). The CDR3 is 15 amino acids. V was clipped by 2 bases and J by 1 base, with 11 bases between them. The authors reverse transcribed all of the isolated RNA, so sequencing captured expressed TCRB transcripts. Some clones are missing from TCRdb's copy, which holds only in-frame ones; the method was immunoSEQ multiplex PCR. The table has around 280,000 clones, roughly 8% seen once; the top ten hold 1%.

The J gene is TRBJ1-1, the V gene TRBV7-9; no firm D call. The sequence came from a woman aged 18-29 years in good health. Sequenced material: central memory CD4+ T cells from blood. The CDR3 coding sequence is TGTGCCAGCAGCTTATTATTTGAGGGGAACACTGAAGCTTTCTTT. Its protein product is CASSLLFEGNTEAFF. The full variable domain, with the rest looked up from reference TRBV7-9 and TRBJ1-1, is DTGVSQNPRHKITKRGQNVTFRCDPISEHNRLYWYRQTLGQGPEFLTYFQNEAQLEKSRLLSDRFSAERPKGSFSTLEIQRTEQGDSAMYLCASSLLFEGNTEAFFGQGTRLTVV.